Included here is one T cell receptor (beta chain) sequence, with context. There is no known antigen for this receptor. It has no much larger one-base neighbor in the sample; base qualities were not kept. Library preparation was by the immunoSEQ multiplex PCR assay. For the multiplex PCR, a mixture combining 60 forward primers for TCR Vbeta segments and 13 reverse primers for TCR Jbeta segments was used. A multiplex PCR assay on genomic DNA amplified the CDR3 region of rearranged TCR beta genes. Amplified TCR beta libraries were sequenced as 87-base-pair reads on the Illumina HiSeq System. Regarding the original processing steps: A later analysis tallied 80 million to 95 million unique TCR beta chains across the 700 or so repertoires, and around 9.9 million of those chains were shared by two or more donors. A nearest-neighbor algorithm error-corrected the raw reads and collapsed the reads into unique sequences, merging closely related sequences to remove PCR and sequencing errors. Alignment of CDR3 sequences to IMGT reference sequences was used to assign V, D and J gene segments. Each retained sequence needed at least a six-nucleotide match to both a V gene segment and a J gene segment. Rearrangements were called productive when the CDR3 lacked stop codons and stayed in frame with V and J; all others were non-productive. CDR3 was defined according to IMGT convention as the region running from the second conserved V-encoded cysteine to the conserved J-encoded phenylalanine. In an earlier analysis of 500 to 650 of the donors, sequences lacking an unambiguous match to a single V gene segment were excluded. In an earlier analysis of about 590 of the donors, a V segment was called functional when productive rearrangements were above 56.7%, and segregating when the standard deviation between donors exceeded 5%. A statistical classification framework was built to diagnose cytomegalovirus status from the catalog of TCR beta chain sequences. A later analysis assigned V and J genes by comparing TCR nucleotide sequences with IMGT/GENE-DB human TR gene sequences. Using the TCRdist pipeline, a later analysis assigned CDR3 sequences along with most-parsimonious VDJ recombination scenarios. In a later analysis, each TCR beta chain was defined by its CDR3 amino acid sequence together with its V-gene family, and reads without a unique V-gene family were excluded. To address suspected cross-contamination and a sequencing artifact, a later analysis removed roughly 580 highly shared, low-generation-probability nucleotide sequences. In a later analysis, a clonal expansion index for each public chain was calculated from normalized within-repertoire ranks of inferred template counts. A later analysis computed generation probabilities with a VDJ recombination model fitted to out-of-frame rearrangements, and checked the results against IGoR. A later analysis scored TCR-TCR, TCR-HLA and TCR-CMV co-occurrence with hypergeometric tests, applying a repertoire-size bias correction to TCR pairs. False discovery rates were estimated in a later analysis by permuting HLA or CMV assignments 20 times. In a later analysis, co-occurring TCRs were grouped with DBSCAN, and TCRdist sequence similarity was added when clustering was performed within HLA-allele-positive subsets. Co-occurrence clustering excluded repertoires with fewer than 30,000 or more than 120,000 public chains, plus five with anomalous nucleotide sharing. TCRdb took over this immuneACCESS table, retaining in-frame rearrangements with V and J assigned. Such tables are incomplete; in checked studies, under half of the missing clones stem from an unresolved V gene, and the remainder is unexplained. That table furnishes V, J and clone size, whereas the DNA furnished D and trimming. Present in this sample are approximately 89,000 clones, around 74% of which were seen just once. The ten most abundant clones make up about a tenth of the sample.

The cohort comprised some 700 healthy bone marrow donors. At the time of sampling, every cohort member was nominally healthy, though immune exposures that went unrecorded were likely present. The donor tested CMV seropositive and was one of the 289 seropositive cohort members. A peripheral blood sample was collected from each donor, and TCR beta sequencing was performed on peripheral blood mononuclear cells. Genomic DNA extraction from the blood cell samples was performed with the Qiagen DNeasy Blood Extraction Kit. These data are taken from a study of cytomegalovirus exposure and HLA in healthy donors (TCRdb year 2017). Regarding the research as a whole: In an earlier analysis of approximately 640 of the donors, approximately 300 Gb of sequence data and 117 million unique TCR beta sequences from 150 million to 200 million T cells were reported. The study used immunosequencing to profile the T cell repertoires of 600 to 850 subjects and linked those repertoires to cytomegalovirus serostatus. Among roughly 400 genotyped donors of the cohort, an average of approximately 240,000 unique TCR beta nucleotide sequences were sequenced per donor, roughly a sixth of them non-productive. A later genetic analysis took genome-wide SNP genotypes for about 55% of the roughly 700 donors and used that subset as a discovery cohort. Roughly 5 DR-DQ haplotypes were handled as single units for association and clustering because linkage in the cohort was strong. Donor age, sex, ethnicity and CMV serostatus were compiled alongside the repertoire data. The study combined high-throughput TCR immunosequencing, statistical association of individual TCRs with disease status, and machine learning to predict cytomegalovirus infection status. All discovery cohort repertoires had been generated on a single sequencing platform. The study aimed to test whether cataloging public T cell receptors could reveal signatures of past pathogen exposure. Of the approximately 400 genotyped donors, 75% to 85% were placed in the genetic ancestry cluster associated with self-reported Caucasian donors. An early release that covered roughly 600 HLA-typed donors contained about 290 gigabases of sequencing data and some 87 million unique TCR sequences. Typing coverage varied by locus: roughly 620-630 donors for A, B, C, DRB1 and DQB1; 522 for DQA1; around 570 for DPA1; roughly 450 for DPB1. Rather than using new phenotypic data, the later analysis identified candidate immune exposures from TCR beta sequences and from how often those sequences occurred across donors. A later analysis re-analyzed previously published TCR beta repertoires from about 600 donors and added high-resolution HLA genotyping to study TCR occurrence patterns. HLA typing included class I and class II loci at four-digit resolution. Along with the approximately 620-subject first cohort, a separate validation cohort of 120 different subjects was used. An earlier analysis of more than 450 of the donors used high-throughput TCR beta sequencing to judge whether each TCR beta V gene segment behaved as functional or pseudogenic.

The germline V gene (reference sequence) supplies CDR1 LNHNV and CDR2 YYDKDF. V and J lose 0 bases and 7 bases, and a span of 7 bases separates them. The CDR3 sequence holds 13 residues, the cysteine and phenylalanine included. Solely the CDR3 DNA is kept, with 39 bases framed from the first base. What the authors observed across the whole study: In the study, 150 to 200 TCR beta chains were listed as associated with cytomegalovirus. Compared with equally common non-associated chains, HLA-associated TCR beta chains in a later analysis were more clonally expanded and had lower generation probabilities. This cohort had only TCR beta chains sequenced, and the lack of alpha or paired-chain data limited which features could be detected. A later analysis reported that several top co-occurrence clusters appeared linked to parvovirus B19, influenza, CMV and Epstein-Barr virus. In a later genetic analysis, a missense DCLRE1C variant was associated with V-gene and J-gene trimming of TCR beta chains, and the association was replicated in an independent cohort. Because counts were too low, seventeen rarely observed V segments, including chromosome 9 orphons, were excluded from the earlier analysis of several hundred of the donors. While some public TCRs were present in many individuals, most TCR sequences turned up only very rarely across donors. Presence/absence analyses assumed roughly uniform sequencing depth across donors, an assumption that may not hold. Compared with the roughly 710-donor mean, donors in an Asian-associated ancestry cluster had fewer N-insertions in productive TCRs, according to a later genetic analysis. An earlier analysis of several hundred of the donors showed that most TCR beta V segments appeared in productive rearrangements either about 87% or about 30% of the time, which broadly matched IMGT annotations. A further reported finding was that TCR beta sequences accurately predicted the HLA-A and HLA-B alleles for most subjects in the first cohort. Most CMV-associated TCR beta chains appeared to be HLA-restricted in a later analysis, and the HLA associations seemed to be driven largely by CMV exposure. Three of the identified cytomegalovirus-associated TCR beta chains were confirmed in vitro to be specific for cytomegalovirus antigens. Specific HLA alleles were associated with 16,951 TCR beta sequences at a false discovery rate of 0.05 in a later analysis. Because the 87-base-pair reads could not distinguish some IMGT-functional V segments, including TRBV6-2 and TRBV6-3, those segments were excluded. The classifier was reported to diagnose cytomegalovirus status with high specificity and sensitivity in both the original cohort and the validation cohort. A later analysis found that TCR association rates varied across HLA loci, with DRB1 alleles showing the most associated TCRs and HLA-C alleles the fewest. The only immune exposure information available for the cohort was CMV serostatus. Linkage disequilibrium might explain the correlated functional status among segregating V segments, but an unknown experimental factor could not be ruled out. The sequencing pipeline was judged likely to have produced a cluster of highly shared sequence variants as a technical artifact. When HLA alleles, especially DR and DQ, strongly co-occurred, attributing TCR associations to individual alleles was difficult. Because HLA typing was unavailable for some donors at each locus, only the typed subset was used in association tests. The authors suggested that the approach could potentially be generalized to other disease states and immunological phenotypes.

The clonotype originates from a man aged 25 to 40 in good health and CMV-seropositive. The rearrangement joined TRBV15 to TRBJ2-1, with the D gene not confidently named. The sample comprised PBMCs. At the DNA level, the sequence is TGTGCCACCAGCAGAGATTCCCTAAATGAGCAGTTCTTC. This codes for CATSRDSLNEQFF.